This T cell receptor (beta chain) was identified in a study of T cell responses to AZD1222 COVID-19 vaccine. On this clone itself: Its antigen is as yet unknown.

The V end lost 5 bases, the J end lost 7 bases, and 21 bases lay between the germline ends. Germline V gene sequence: CDR1 SGHAT, CDR2 FQNNGV. This CDR3 is built from 16 residues. Sequencing was performed with immunoSEQ multiplex PCR; in TCRdb, only in-frame clones are kept and a portion is missing. The table has some 150,000 clones, approximately 90% seen once. Study conclusions and caveats: Nearly half of spike-specific TCRs reportedly target unmutated variant regions.

This chain links TRBV11-2 with TRBJ2-4, with a possible D match to TRBD1 (5 bases). This TCR came from an adult in good health. The sample consisted of peripheral blood, taken on day 0 of MenACWY control vaccination. This CDR3 is CASSATDSVQRNIQYF. The CDR3 coding sequence is TGTGCCAGCAGCGCCACAGACAGTGTTCAAAGGAACATTCAGTACTTC.